These 9 T cell receptor beta chains were sequenced from one sample in a study of blood T cell repertoires in COVID-19. The table came from immunoSEQ multiplex PCR; TCRdb's copy has only in-frame clones and leaves some out. The sample yields about 120,000 clones, roughly 72% seen once. Material: peripheral blood. These receptor sequences come from a man aged 60 to 69 with acute or convalescent COVID-19.

This clone appeared once. The gene calls are TRBV12-3 or TRBV12-4 and TRBJ1-2; 9 nucleotides agree with TRBD1. This CDR3 spans 13 amino acids. V shed 6 bases and J 8 bases; nucleotides not matched to a gene: 7. In DNA form, the CDR3 reads TGTGCCAGCAGGAGACAGGGGGTTTTAGGCTACACCTTC. This codes for CASRRQGVLGYTF.

This chain uses TRBV9 with TRBJ2-1; no definite D call. Germline values: CDR1 SGDLS, CDR2 YYNGEE. There are 12 residues in the CDR3. V lost 1 base to trimming and J lost 6 bases, with 5 bases between them. DNA of the CDR3: TGTGCCAGCAGCGTAACGCGCAATGAGCAGTTCTTC. Encoded protein: CASSVTRNEQFF.

This chain uses TRBV3-1 (or the pseudogene TRBV3-2) with TRBJ2-1, with D maybe TRBD2 (6 bases). Germline loops: CDR1 LGHDT, CDR2 YNNKEL (reference sequence). This CDR3 contains 12 residues. Trimming left V 3 bases short and J 15 bases short, with 15 bases between. CDR3 amino acids: CASSHAAGLWFF. In DNA form, the CDR3 reads TGTGCCAGCAGCCATGCAGCGGGTCTTTGGTTCTTC.

This chain connects TRBV29-1 to TRBJ2-1; the D is unclear. Between the trimmed V and J ends, which lost 7 bases and 0 bases, there was a span of 4 bases. The CDR3 consists of 11 residues. Germline CDR1 and CDR2: SQVTM and ANQGSEA. The CDR3 is CSGNSYNEQFF. The CDR3 bases are TGCAGCGGTAACTCCTACAATGAGCAGTTCTTC.

The chain links TRBV7-3 to TRBJ2-3, with D possibly TRBD2 on 6 matching bases. The CDR3 sequence is 15 residues long. CDR1 is SGHTA, CDR2 FQGTGA, per germline. V lost 3 bases and J lost 2, with 12 bases in between. The CDR3 sequence: CASSFFSGDTDTQYF. The CDR3 DNA reads as TGTGCCAGCAGCTTTTTTTCGGGGGACACAGATACGCAGTATTTT.

The chain employs TRBV6-6 and TRBJ2-5; maybe TRBD1 (5 bases). Germline-derived CDR1 and CDR2 are MNHNY and SVGAGI (reference sequence). Trimming removed 0 bases from V and 5 bases from J, with 16 bases in between. The CDR3 has 16 amino acids. This chain's CDR3 is CASSYSVIDRGETQYF. For the CDR3, the DNA is TGTGCCAGCAGTTACTCGGTGATAGATAGGGGTGAGACCCAGTACTTC.

The rearrangement joins TRBV30 to TRBJ1-1; D is unresolved. Germline-derived CDR1 and CDR2 are GTSNPN and SVGIG (reference sequence). The CDR3 runs 12 residues. With 2 bases removed from V and 2 bases from J, the gap between germline ends came to 6 bases. This chain's CDR3 is CAWSRSNTEAFF. The CDR3 DNA reads as TGTGCCTGGAGTCGTAGTAACACTGAAGCTTTCTTT.

The chain has TRBV7-9 and TRBJ1-1; perhaps TRBD1 as D (5 bases). Germline V gene sequence: CDR1 SEHNR, CDR2 FQNEAQ (reference sequence). With 6 bases removed from V and 2 bases from J, the gap between germline ends came to 25 bases. CDR3 size: 18 residues. Here the CDR3 reads CASRSTRYRRGGNTEAFF. CDR3 DNA: TGTGCCAGCAGATCCACTAGGTACAGGAGGGGTGGAAACACTGAAGCTTTCTTT.

On this clone itself: This sample also contains other DNA sequences that code for the same CDR3. The chain is built from TRBV9 and TRBJ2-2; 11 bases agree with TRBD2. There are 15 residues in the CDR3. J lost 3 bases, V lost 4 bases, and 2 bases had no gene match. The germline V gene has CDR1 SGDLS and CDR2 YYNGEE. The CDR3 loop is CASSRGLADTGELFF. CDR3 nucleotide sequence: TGTGCCAGCAGCCGGGGACTAGCGGACACCGGGGAGCTGTTTTTT.